This is a list of T cell receptor beta chains from one sample in a study of cytomegalovirus exposure and HLA in healthy donors. TCRdb keeps only in-frame clones here, not all; method: immunoSEQ multiplex PCR. Of more than 150,000 clones listed, roughly 84% were seen once; the top ten hold over 1.5%. The specimen sequenced was PBMCs. The receptors stem from a woman under 30 in good health and CMV-seronegative. Both conserved end residues are part of each CDR3. Each record gives: clone size, D gene, J gene, V gene, CDR3 DNA, CDR3 protein. D genes are given only for firm matches. Clone size is not always given. Where it is, it says once, few, many or a class for expanded clones.

size: .; D: .; J: TRBJ1-2; V: TRBV2; DNA: TGTGCCAGCACCTTAAGAGGGGGAGCTAACTATGGCTACACCTTC; CDR3: CASTLRGGANYGYTF
size: .; D: .; J: TRBJ2-6; V: TRBV7-9; DNA: TGTGCCATCCTTCACCGGTCAACTGGGGCCAACGGCCTGACTTTC; CDR3: CAILHRSTGANGLTF
size: few; D: .; J: TRBJ1-5; V: TRBV2; DNA: TGTGCCAGCAGTACAGGTCAGCCCCAGCATTTT; CDR3: CASSTGQPQHF
size: .; D: TRBD1; J: TRBJ1-1; V: TRBV7-3; DNA: TGTGCCAGCAGCCGATCGACAGGGGGTAACACTGAAGCTTTCTTT; CDR3: CASSRSTGGNTEAFF
size: .; D: .; J: TRBJ2-2; V: TRBV6-1; DNA: TGTGCCAGCAGCCCTGGTGAGGCCGGGGAGCTGTTTTTT; CDR3: CASSPGEAGELFF
size: .; D: .; J: TRBJ2-7; V: TRBV11-3; DNA: TGTGCCAGCAGCGGAAGCAGGGTAGGGACCTACGAGCAGTACTTC; CDR3: CASSGSRVGTYEQYF
size: .; D: TRBD2; J: TRBJ2-2; V: TRBV9; DNA: TGTGCCAGCAGCAGGAGCGGGGGGGCGCGAGGCACCGGGGAGCTGTTTTTT; CDR3: CASSRSGGARGTGELFF
size: few; D: TRBD1; J: TRBJ1-2; V: TRBV5-4; DNA: TGTGCCAGCAGCTTGGCGGCAGGGGGTAACTATGGCTACACCTTC; CDR3: CASSLAAGGNYGYTF
size: .; D: .; J: TRBJ1-2; V: TRBV5-1; DNA: TGCGCCAGCAGCTTGGCAGGGGCGGCTAACTATGGCTACACCTTC; CDR3: CASSLAGAANYGYTF
size: .; D: TRBD2; J: TRBJ2-3; V: TRBV7-9; DNA: TGTGCCAGCAGCGGAAGACTAGCGGCGCTGCAGTATTTT; CDR3: CASSGRLAALQYF
size: .; D: .; J: TRBJ1-6; V: TRBV5-8; DNA: TGTGCCAGCAGCTCCTCGGACCCGGGGTCACCCCTCCACTTT; CDR3: CASSSSDPGSPLHF
size: .; D: TRBD1; J: TRBJ2-7; V: TRBV6-6; DNA: TGTGCCAGCAGACCTTCGACAGGGAGCTACGAGCAGTACTTC; CDR3: CASRPSTGSYEQYF
size: .; D: .; J: TRBJ1-1; V: TRBV11-2; DNA: TGTGCCAGCAGCTTAGTATCTGAAGCTTTCTTT; CDR3: CASSLVSEAFF
size: .; D: .; J: TRBJ2-1; V: TRBV5-1; DNA: TGCGCCAGCAGCCCCCACCTTTGGAGCTCCTACAATGAGCAGTTCTTC; CDR3: CASSPHLWSSYNEQFF
size: .; D: .; J: TRBJ1-1; V: TRBV30; DNA: TGTGCCTGGGAACTAGGAGGGGCTGAAGCTTTCTTT; CDR3: CAWELGGAEAFF
size: few; D: TRBD1; J: TRBJ1-2; V: TRBV25-1; DNA: TGTGCCAGCAGTACCCGGGACAGCTGGGTCCCTAGCTATGGCTACACCTTC; CDR3: CASSTRDSWVPSYGYTF
size: .; D: TRBD2; J: TRBJ2-3; V: TRBV7-3; DNA: TGTGCCAGCAGCGCGACTAGCGGGGGGGCGAGGGATACGCAGTATTTT; CDR3: CASSATSGGARDTQYF
size: once; D: .; J: TRBJ1-5; V: TRBV7-9; DNA: TGTTCCAGCAGCTTAGCCACAGGGATCCTTTATAGCAATCAGCCCCAGCATTTT; CDR3: CSSSLATGILYSNQPQHF
size: .; D: .; J: TRBJ2-7; V: TRBV6-5; DNA: TGTGCCAGCAAGACTACAAACTCCTACGAGCAGTACTTC; CDR3: CASKTTNSYEQYF
size: once; D: .; J: TRBJ1-2; V: TRBV5-5; DNA: TGTGCCAGCAGCCTAGGAACGACTAACTATGGCTACACCTTC; CDR3: CASSLGTTNYGYTF
size: .; D: .; J: TRBJ1-2; V: TRBV28; DNA: TGTGCCAGCAGTTTAAATAGCTTAACCTATGGCTACACCTTC; CDR3: CASSLNSLTYGYTF
size: .; D: .; J: TRBJ1-1; V: TRBV18; DNA: TGTGCCAGCTCCGGGATGAACACTGAAGCTTTCTTT; CDR3: CASSGMNTEAFF
size: .; D: .; J: TRBJ1-1; V: TRBV30; DNA: TGTGCCTGGAACCACAGGACAAGCAACACTGAAGCTTTCTTT; CDR3: CAWNHRTSNTEAFF
size: medium-sized; D: TRBD2; J: TRBJ2-7; V: TRBV6-5; DNA: TGTGCCAGCAGTTACGAGCGGGGGACCTACGAGCAGTACTTC; CDR3: CASSYERGTYEQYF
size: .; D: .; J: TRBJ1-2; V: TRBV30; DNA: TGTGCCTGGATTTTGGCAGACTATGGCTACACCTTC; CDR3: CAWILADYGYTF
size: .; D: TRBD1; J: TRBJ2-3; V: TRBV15; DNA: TGTGCCACCAGCAGAACGACAGGGAGCACAGATACGCAGTATTTT; CDR3: CATSRTTGSTDTQYF
size: .; D: .; J: TRBJ2-5; V: TRBV30; DNA: TGTGCCTGGAGAATTGGGCAGGGGTACCAAGAGACCCAGTACTTC; CDR3: CAWRIGQGYQETQYF
size: .; D: TRBD1; J: TRBJ2-5; V: TRBV5-4; DNA: TGTGCCAGCAGCGGACAGGGTCAAGAGACCCAGTACTTC; CDR3: CASSGQGQETQYF
size: .; D: .; J: TRBJ1-6; V: TRBV28; DNA: TGTGCCAGCAGTGCCGGACAGCCGAGATCACCCCTCCACTTT; CDR3: CASSAGQPRSPLHF
size: .; D: .; J: TRBJ1-5; V: TRBV19; DNA: TGTGCCAGCGCCCCAGGGAATAGGGATCAGCCCCAGCATTTT; CDR3: CASAPGNRDQPQHF
size: .; D: TRBD2; J: TRBJ2-1; V: TRBV28; DNA: TGTGCCAGCAGTAAAATAGCGGGGGGGTTTGAGAATGAGCAGTTCTTC; CDR3: CASSKIAGGFENEQFF
size: .; D: .; J: TRBJ1-1; V: TRBV7-9; DNA: TGTGCCAGCAGTCTTAGAACAGAGAACACTGAAGCTTTCTTT; CDR3: CASSLRTENTEAFF
size: .; D: TRBD2; J: TRBJ2-7; V: TRBV5-4; DNA: TGTGCCAGCAGCTTGGCTAGCGGGGGGGCGAGGGAGCAGTACTTC; CDR3: CASSLASGGAREQYF
size: .; D: TRBD1; J: TRBJ2-7; V: TRBV6-1; DNA: TGTGCCAGCAGTGCGGTGGACAGGGGTTCGGCCGAGCAGTACTTC; CDR3: CASSAVDRGSAEQYF
size: .; D: .; J: TRBJ2-7; V: TRBV19; DNA: TGTGCCAGTAGTATCTGGGGGGACTCCTACGAGCAGTACTTC; CDR3: CASSIWGDSYEQYF
size: .; D: TRBD1; J: TRBJ1-3; V: TRBV2; DNA: TGTGCCAGCAGTTATTTTCGCGGGACAGGGTACTCTGGAAACACCATATATTTT; CDR3: CASSYFRGTGYSGNTIYF
size: .; D: .; J: TRBJ2-2; V: TRBV9; DNA: TGTGCCAGCAGCCCTTATTCCGGGACTCTTAACACCGGGGAGCTGTTTTTT; CDR3: CASSPYSGTLNTGELFF